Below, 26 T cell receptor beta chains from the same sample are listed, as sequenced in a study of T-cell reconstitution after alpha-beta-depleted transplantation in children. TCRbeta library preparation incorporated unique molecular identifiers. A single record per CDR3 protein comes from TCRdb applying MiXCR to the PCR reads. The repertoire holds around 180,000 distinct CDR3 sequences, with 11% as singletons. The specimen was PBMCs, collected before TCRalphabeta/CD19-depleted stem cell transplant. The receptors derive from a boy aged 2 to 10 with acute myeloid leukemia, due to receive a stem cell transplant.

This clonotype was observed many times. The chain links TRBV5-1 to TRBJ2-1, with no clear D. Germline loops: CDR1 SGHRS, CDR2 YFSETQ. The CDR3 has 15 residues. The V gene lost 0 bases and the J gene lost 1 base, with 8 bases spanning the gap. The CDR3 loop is CASSLETVSYNEQFF. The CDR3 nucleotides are TGCGCCAGCAGCTTGGAGACTGTTTCCTACAATGAGCAGTTCTTC.

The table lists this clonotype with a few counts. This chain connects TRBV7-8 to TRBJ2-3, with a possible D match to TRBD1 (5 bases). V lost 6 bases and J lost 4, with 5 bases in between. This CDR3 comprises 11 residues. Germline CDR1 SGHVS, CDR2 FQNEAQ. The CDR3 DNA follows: TGTGCCAGCAGGGGGCCAGATACGCAGTATTTT. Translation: CASRGPDTQYF.

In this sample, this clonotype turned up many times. CDR3 nucleotides: TGCAGTGCTAGAATAGCGGGGGGTCTAACTAATGAGCAGTTCTTC. It codes for CSARIAGGLTNEQFF. The chain couples TRBV20-1 to TRBJ2-1; 10 positions agree with TRBD2. Germline V gene data show CDR1 as DFQATT and CDR2 as SNEGSKA (reference sequence). This CDR3 is 15 amino acids long. V shed 2 bases and J 7 bases; nucleotides not matched to a gene: 8.

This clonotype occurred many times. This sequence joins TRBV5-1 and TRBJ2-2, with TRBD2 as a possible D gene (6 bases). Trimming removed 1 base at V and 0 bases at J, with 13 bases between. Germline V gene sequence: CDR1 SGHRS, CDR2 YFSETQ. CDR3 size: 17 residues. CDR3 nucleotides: TGCGCCAGCAGCTTGTGGTCGCGGGGCCCGAACACCGGGGAGCTGTTTTTT. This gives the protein CASSLWSRGPNTGELFF.

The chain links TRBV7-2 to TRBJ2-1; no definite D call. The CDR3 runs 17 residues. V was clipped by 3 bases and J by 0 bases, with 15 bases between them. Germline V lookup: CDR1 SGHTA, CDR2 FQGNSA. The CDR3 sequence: CASSFAIVPRSYNEQFF. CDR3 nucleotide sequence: TGTGCCAGCAGCTTCGCGATAGTCCCTCGCTCCTACAATGAGCAGTTCTTC.

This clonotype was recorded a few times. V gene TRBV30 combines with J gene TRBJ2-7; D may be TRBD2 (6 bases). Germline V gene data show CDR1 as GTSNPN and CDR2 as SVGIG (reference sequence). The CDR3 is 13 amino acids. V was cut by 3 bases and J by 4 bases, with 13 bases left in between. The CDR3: CAWSLSGTYEQYF. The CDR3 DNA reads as TGTGCCTGGAGCTTGTCCGGGACTTACGAGCAGTACTTC.

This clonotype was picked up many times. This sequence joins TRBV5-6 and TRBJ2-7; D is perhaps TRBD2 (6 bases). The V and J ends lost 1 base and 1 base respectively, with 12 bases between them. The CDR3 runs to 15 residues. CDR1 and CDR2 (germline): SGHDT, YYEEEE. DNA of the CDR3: TGTGCCAGCAGCTTGTTCCAAGGGAGGTCCTACGAGCAGTACTTC. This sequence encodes CASSLFQGRSYEQYF.

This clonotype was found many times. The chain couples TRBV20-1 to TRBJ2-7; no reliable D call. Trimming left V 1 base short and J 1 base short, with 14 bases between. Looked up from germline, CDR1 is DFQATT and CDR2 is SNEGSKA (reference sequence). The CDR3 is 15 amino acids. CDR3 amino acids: CSARGFLRVSYEQYF. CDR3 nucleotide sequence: TGCAGTGCTAGAGGCTTTCTACGGGTTTCCTACGAGCAGTACTTC.

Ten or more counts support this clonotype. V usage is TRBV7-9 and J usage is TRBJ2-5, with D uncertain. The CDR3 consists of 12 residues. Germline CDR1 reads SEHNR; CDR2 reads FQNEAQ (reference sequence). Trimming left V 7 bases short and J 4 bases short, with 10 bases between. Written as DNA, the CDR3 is TGTGCCAGCAACCTCCGAGGAGAGACCCAGTACTTC. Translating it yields CASNLRGETQYF.

CDR3 sequence (DNA): TGTGCCAGCAGTCCCAGCGTAGGGAATCAGCCCCAGCATTTT. Its translation is CASSPSVGNQPQHF. The chain carries TRBV6-2 or TRBV6-3 and TRBJ1-5; D ambiguous. Germline CDR1 reads MNHEY; CDR2 reads SVGEGT. CDR3 size: 14 residues. V shed 5 bases and J shed 4 bases, with 12 bases lying between them.

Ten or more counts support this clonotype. The DNA for the CDR3 is TGCGCCAGCAGCCATAGCGTATACCAAGAGACCCAGTACTTC. Protein sequence: CASSHSVYQETQYF. The rearrangement joins TRBV4-1 to TRBJ2-5; tentatively, D is TRBD2 (5 bases). The germline V gene has CDR1 MGHRA and CDR2 YSYEKL. The ends were cut back, 3 bases at V and 0 bases at J, with 8 bases in the middle. This CDR3 contains 14 residues.

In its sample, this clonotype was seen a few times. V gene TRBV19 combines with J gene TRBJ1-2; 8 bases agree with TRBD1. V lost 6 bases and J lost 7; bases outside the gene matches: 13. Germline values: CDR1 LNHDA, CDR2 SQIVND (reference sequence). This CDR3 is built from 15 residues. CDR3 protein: CASRVGTGSWSGYTF. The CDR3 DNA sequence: TGTGCCAGTAGGGTCGGGACAGGATCGTGGTCTGGCTACACCTTC.

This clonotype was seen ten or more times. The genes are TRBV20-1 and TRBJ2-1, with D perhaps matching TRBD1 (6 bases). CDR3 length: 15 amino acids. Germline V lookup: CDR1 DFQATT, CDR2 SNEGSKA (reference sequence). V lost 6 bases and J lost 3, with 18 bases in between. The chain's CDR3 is CSAGRSGTYYNEQFF. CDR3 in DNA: TGCAGTGCAGGAAGGTCCGGGACATACTACAATGAGCAGTTCTTC.

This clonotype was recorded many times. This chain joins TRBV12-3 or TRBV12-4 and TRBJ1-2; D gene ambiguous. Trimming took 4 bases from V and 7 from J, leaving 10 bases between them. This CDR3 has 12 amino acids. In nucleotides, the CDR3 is TGTGCCAGCAGTTCCCGGGCAGCTGGCTACACCTTC. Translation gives CASSSRAAGYTF.

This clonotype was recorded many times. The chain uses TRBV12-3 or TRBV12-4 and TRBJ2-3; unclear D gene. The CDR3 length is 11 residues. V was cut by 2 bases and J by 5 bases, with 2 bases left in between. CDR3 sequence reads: CASSLIDTQYF. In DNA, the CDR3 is TGTGCCAGCAGTTTAATAGATACGCAGTATTTT.

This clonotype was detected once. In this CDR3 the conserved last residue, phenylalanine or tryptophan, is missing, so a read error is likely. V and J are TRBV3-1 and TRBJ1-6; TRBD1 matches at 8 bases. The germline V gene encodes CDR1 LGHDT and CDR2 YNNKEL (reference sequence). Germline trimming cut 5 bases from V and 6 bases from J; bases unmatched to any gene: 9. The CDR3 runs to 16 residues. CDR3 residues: CASSMDRAGINSPLHL. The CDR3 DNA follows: TGTGCCAGCAGCATGGACAGGGCCGGGATTAATTCACCCCTCCACCTT.

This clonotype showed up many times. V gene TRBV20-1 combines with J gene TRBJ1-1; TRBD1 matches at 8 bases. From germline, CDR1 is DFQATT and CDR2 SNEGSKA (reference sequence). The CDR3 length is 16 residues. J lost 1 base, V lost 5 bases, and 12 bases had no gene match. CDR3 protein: CSAEGQGSIPNTEAFF. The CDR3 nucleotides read TGCAGTGCTGAAGGACAGGGATCGATCCCGAACACTGAAGCTTTCTTT.

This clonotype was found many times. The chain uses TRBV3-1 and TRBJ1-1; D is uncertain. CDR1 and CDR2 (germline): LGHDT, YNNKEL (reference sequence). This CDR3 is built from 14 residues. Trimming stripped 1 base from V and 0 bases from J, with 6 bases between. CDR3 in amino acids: CASSQGALNTEAFF. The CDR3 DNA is TGTGCCAGCAGCCAAGGGGCGCTGAACACTGAAGCTTTCTTT.

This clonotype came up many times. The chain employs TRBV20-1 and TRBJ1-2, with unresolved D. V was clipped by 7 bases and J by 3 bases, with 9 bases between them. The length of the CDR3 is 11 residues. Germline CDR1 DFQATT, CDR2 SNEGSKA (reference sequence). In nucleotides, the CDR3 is TGCAGTGTCGGCCGATACTATGGCTACACCTTC. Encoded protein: CSVGRYYGYTF.

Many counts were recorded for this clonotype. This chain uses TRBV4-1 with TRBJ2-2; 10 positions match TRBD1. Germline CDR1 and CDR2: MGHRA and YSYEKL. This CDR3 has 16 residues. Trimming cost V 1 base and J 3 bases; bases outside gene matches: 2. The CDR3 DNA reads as TGCGCCAGCAGCCAAGCCGGACAGGGGGACACCGGGGAGCTGTTTTTT. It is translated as CASSQAGQGDTGELFF.

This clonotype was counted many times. The DNA for the CDR3 is TGTGCCAGCAGTTTGACAGGAGTGAACACCGGGGAGCTGTTTTTT. Its protein product is CASSLTGVNTGELFF. This chain joins TRBV12-3 or TRBV12-4 and TRBJ2-2, with D possibly matching TRBD1 (6 bases). Deletions cut 3 bases from V and 1 base from J, with 9 bases between. This CDR3 has 15 residues.

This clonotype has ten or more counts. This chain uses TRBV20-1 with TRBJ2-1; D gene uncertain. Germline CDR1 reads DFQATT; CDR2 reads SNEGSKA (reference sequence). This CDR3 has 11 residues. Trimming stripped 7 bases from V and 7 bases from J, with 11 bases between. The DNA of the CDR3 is TGCAGTGGCGACTTGGGGAATGAGCAGTTCTTC. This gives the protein CSGDLGNEQFF.

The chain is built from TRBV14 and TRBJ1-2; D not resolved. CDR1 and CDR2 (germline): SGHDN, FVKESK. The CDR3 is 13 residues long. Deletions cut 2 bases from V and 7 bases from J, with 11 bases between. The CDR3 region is CASSQSPSSGYTF. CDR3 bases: TGTGCCAGCAGCCAAAGTCCCTCGAGTGGCTACACCTTC.

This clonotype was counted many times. The CDR3 DNA is TGCAGTGCTAGAGGGGAGGAGACAGGTTACGAGCAGTACGTC. Protein product: CSARGEETGYEQYV. V and J are TRBV20-1 and TRBJ2-7; D possibly matches TRBD1 or TRBD2 (6 bases each). With 1 base removed from V and 4 bases from J, the gap between germline ends came to 14 bases. The CDR3 is made up of 14 amino acids. The germline V gene has CDR1 DFQATT and CDR2 SNEGSKA (reference sequence).

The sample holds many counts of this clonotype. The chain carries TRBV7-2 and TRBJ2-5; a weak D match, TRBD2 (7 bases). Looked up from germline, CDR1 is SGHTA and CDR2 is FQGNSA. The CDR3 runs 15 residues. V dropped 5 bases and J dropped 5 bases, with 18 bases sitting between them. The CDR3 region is CASSKRGGARETQYF. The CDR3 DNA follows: TGTGCCAGCAGCAAACGAGGGGGGGCTAGGGAGACCCAGTACTTC.

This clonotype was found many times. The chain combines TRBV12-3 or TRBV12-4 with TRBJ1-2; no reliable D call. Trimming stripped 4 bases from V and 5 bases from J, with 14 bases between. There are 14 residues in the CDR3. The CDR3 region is CASSSPRLGYGYTF. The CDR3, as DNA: TGTGCCAGCAGTTCCCCCAGGCTTGGATATGGCTACACCTTC.